A selection of T cell receptor beta chains follows, all from one sample in a study of graft-versus-host responses after intestinal transplantation. Their target antigens are unknown. The repertoire was sequenced with immunoSEQ multiplex PCR; TCRdb's copy has only in-frame clones and lacks some. The data contain about 110,000 clones, around nine tenths of them singletons. The specimen comprised unstimulated CD4+ T cells sorted from spleen or lymph node cells, sampled before transplant. Receptor source: a human donor who was the organ donor for an intestinal transplant. Each CDR3 is given with its conserved first and last residue. Fields, in order: J gene, CDR3 length, V gene, CDR3 protein.

TRBJ1-4	16	TRBV4-1	CASSQGGSGGYEKLFF
TRBJ2-1	15	TRBV5-1	CASSKGLAENNEQFF
TRBJ2-1	14	TRBV28	CANGGRGSYNEQFF
TRBJ2-5	15	TRBV5-7	CASSLARTGEETQYF
TRBJ1-1	15	TRBV6-6	CASTTGLGMNTEAFF
TRBJ2-7	14	TRBV11-2	CASSLDSGSYEQYF
TRBJ2-3	14	TRBV10-3	CAISDPSGADTQYF
TRBJ2-1	15	TRBV6-1	CASSASGSHYNEQFF
TRBJ2-7	11	TRBV6-6	CASSGNYEQYF
TRBJ1-1	17	TRBV5-5	CASRRDRALSLNTEAFF
TRBJ1-2	17	TRBV29-1	CSVEESFGHGRVYGYTF
TRBJ1-4	16	TRBV27	CASSLLGIGSREKLFF
TRBJ2-6	15	TRBV7-6	CASSLVASGANVLTF
TRBJ2-7	15	TRBV7-2	CASSLETSGLREQYF
TRBJ2-2	15	TRBV25-1	CASSELGIDTGELFF